In its sample, the clone carrying this TCR beta chain was seen many times. The record originates from a study of Graves' ophthalmopathy and Graves' hyperthyroidism. Background on the study: Researchers obtained peripheral blood at initial diagnosis, before any treatment had begun.

The sequenced template was RNA, covering the TCR beta CDR3 region. The workflow started with a first-round RT-PCR run with HTBI primers and then moved on to a second-round multiplex PCR. TCRdb itself ran the multiplex PCR reads through MiXCR, one entry per CDR3 protein. The profile shows 650,000 to 900,000 distinct CDR3 sequences, 35% to 50% of them singletons. Deletions cut 2 bases from V and 4 bases from J, with 5 bases between. CDR1 is DFQATT, CDR2 SNEGSKA, per germline (reference sequence). The CDR3 is 11 amino acids. This rearrangement joins TRBV20-1 to TRBJ2-5; D call uncertain. Specimen: peripheral blood. The receptor comes from an adult man with Graves' ophthalmopathy. DNA for the CDR3: TGCAGTGCTAGATGGGCAGAGACCCAGTACTTC. Protein product: CSARWAETQYF.